This entry features one T cell receptor beta chain sequence. TCRdb's copy holds only in-frame clones and misses some; the assay was immunoSEQ multiplex PCR. The profile shows tens of thousands of clones, approximately 90% of them singletons. The data derive from a study of technical replicates of blood from several donors. The sequencing sample was made of PBMCs. This clonotype originated in a human donor in good health. Some clones in this sample may be carry-over from other donors' samples.

CDR3 sequence (DNA): TGCGCCAGCAGCCAAGGGACTAGCGGAGGAGAGACCCAGTACTTC. Amino acid sequence: CASSQGTSGGETQYF. The chain joins TRBV4-3 to TRBJ2-5; 10 bases match TRBD2. The CDR3 loop spans 15 amino acids. Per the germline V gene, CDR1 is LGHNA and CDR2 is YSLEER. The junction had 3 bases not matched to a gene; V was cut back by 1 base and J by 4 bases.